This entry lists 11 T cell receptor beta chains sequenced from one sample in a study of cytomegalovirus exposure and HLA in healthy donors. The PCR made use of 60 Vbeta and 13 Jbeta primers. Libraries were prepared by immunoSEQ multiplex PCR; TCRdb keeps only in-frame clonotypes and omits some of them. The table lists 84,000 or so clones, 70% to 80% of them singletons. The sequencing sample was made of PBMCs. All receptors derive from a man younger than 45 in good health and CMV-seronegative.

The chain joins TRBV9 to TRBJ2-3; D perhaps matches TRBD2 (7 bases). The CDR3 runs 16 residues. Trimming removed 3 bases from V and 2 bases from J, with 16 bases in between. Germline V CDR1 and CDR2: SGDLS, YYNGEE. The CDR3 DNA reads as TGTGCCAGCAGCGATTTCCGGGGGGCCAACACAGATACGCAGTATTTT. Encoded protein: CASSDFRGANTDTQYF. The entire variable domain, with the rest obtained from reference TRBV9 and TRBJ2-3, is as follows: DSGVTQTPKHLITATGQRVTLRCSPRSGDLSVYWYQQSLDQGLQFLIQYYNGEERAKGNILERFSAQQFPDLHSELNLSSLELGDSALYFCASSDFRGANTDTQYFGPGTRLTVL.

In its sample, this clone was seen once. J is TRBJ2-1 and V is TRBV19; tentatively, D is TRBD1 (6 bases). CDR1 LNHDA and CDR2 SQIVND come from the germline V gene (reference sequence). This CDR3 has 15 residues. The V and J ends lost 1 base and 4 bases respectively, with 11 bases between them. Here the CDR3 DNA reads TGTGCCAGTAGTATAGGGGCAGGACAGTACAATGAGCAGTTCTTC. Translated: CASSIGAGQYNEQFF.

The rearrangement links TRBV5-1 to TRBJ2-5; possible D gene TRBD1, 6 bases. The CDR3 has 13 residues. Germline CDR1 is SGHRS and CDR2 is YFSETQ. The germline V and J ends were trimmed by 3 bases and 4 bases, with 10 bases remaining between them. CDR3 in amino acids: CASSSQGLETQYF. CDR3 bases: TGCGCCAGCAGCTCACAGGGATTAGAGACCCAGTACTTC.

The rearrangement uses TRBV2 and TRBJ2-7; possibly TRBD1 for D (5 bases). Germline V gene sequence: CDR1 SNHLY, CDR2 FYNNEI. V was pared by 8 bases and J by 3 bases, with 11 bases between. The CDR3 sequence is 12 residues long. The CDR3 is CASSGPNYEQYF. CDR3 in DNA: TGTGCCAGCTCAGGGCCTAACTACGAGCAGTACTTC.

The chain links TRBV6-1 to TRBJ1-2, with D perhaps TRBD1 (5 bases). V lost 4 bases, J lost 2 bases, and 5 bases lay in between. Germline V gene lookup returns CDR1 MNHNS and CDR2 SASEGT. CDR3 length: 12 amino acids. The CDR3 DNA is TGTGCCAGCAGTGGACAGAACTATGGCTACACCTTC. Its translation: CASSGQNYGYTF.

This clone was detected a few times. This rearrangement joins TRBV6-5 to TRBJ1-3; D may be TRBD1 (6 bases). V was pared by 5 bases and J by 3 bases, with 14 bases between. The CDR3 is made up of 15 amino acids. Germline CDR1 MNHEY, CDR2 SVGAGI. CDR3 protein: CASSRDILIGNTIYF. The CDR3, as DNA: TGTGCCAGCAGTAGGGACATTCTTATTGGAAACACCATATATTTT.

This clone was detected only a few times. This rearrangement joins TRBV9 to TRBJ1-2, with no clear D. Trimming stripped 4 bases from V and 8 bases from J, with 15 bases between. CDR3 length: 13 residues. Germline CDR1 is SGDLS and CDR2 is YYNGEE. The CDR3 reads CASSPTRVVGYTF. CDR3 DNA sequence: TGTGCCAGCAGCCCCACACGGGTGGTCGGCTACACCTTC.

This chain uses TRBV7-9 with TRBJ1-1; 8 positions match TRBD1. V was clipped by 0 bases and J by 4 bases; unmatched bases: 16. The CDR3 is made up of 19 amino acids. The V gene's germline CDR1 is SEHNR and CDR2 FQNEAQ (reference sequence). DNA for the CDR3: TGTGCCAGCAGCTTAGCGCTGAGTGGACACAGGGGGGACTTCACTGAAGCTTTCTTT. It encodes CASSLALSGHRGDFTEAFF. The full variable domain, rest sourced from reference TRBV7-9 and TRBJ1-1, is DTGVSQNPRHKITKRGQNVTFRCDPISEHNRLYWYRQTLGQGPEFLTYFQNEAQLEKSRLLSDRFSAERPKGSFSTLEIQRTEQGDSAMYLCASSLALSGHRGDFTEAFFGQGTRLTVV.

The CDR3 nucleotides read TGTGCCAGCAGTGAAGCGCCAGCAGGGGCAGATACGCAGTATTTT. Translated, it gives CASSEAPAGADTQYF. The chain uses TRBV6-1 and TRBJ2-3; D may be TRBD1 (6 bases). The CDR3 is 15 residues long. Trimming took 0 bases from V and 4 from J, leaving 11 bases between them. CDR1 and CDR2 (germline): MNHNS, SASEGT.

The CDR3 region is CSVSPQPPSSYNEQFF. The CDR3 DNA follows: TGCAGCGTTAGCCCTCAACCTCCGAGCTCCTACAATGAGCAGTTCTTC. The rearrangement joins TRBV29-1 to TRBJ2-1; D is unclear. V was clipped by 5 bases and J by 0 bases, with 17 bases between them. Germline lookup yields CDR1 SQVTM and CDR2 ANQGSEA. The CDR3 totals 16 residues.

The rearrangement links TRBV2 to TRBJ1-2, with D maybe TRBD1 (6 bases). Trimming stripped 3 bases from V and 4 bases from J, with 12 bases between. Looked up from germline, CDR1 is SNHLY and CDR2 is FYNNEI. CDR3 size: 14 residues. CDR3 nucleotide sequence: TGTGCCAGCAGTGACCAGGGGAGGGCCTATGGCTACACCTTC. Amino acid sequence: CASSDQGRAYGYTF.